This T cell receptor (beta chain) was sequenced during a study of identical twins. Every donor was a healthy Caucasian. TCRdb reprocessed the 5' RACE reads with MiXCR, giving one entry per CDR3 protein. The top ten clones hold approximately 0.9% of a sample with a few hundred thousand distinct CDR3 sequences, 14% of them seen once. Findings of the study overall: In monozygotic twins, models underestimated the sharing of out-of-frame TCR alpha. Shared out-of-frame alpha sequences (those common to twins) showed excess low generation probability.

This clonotype showed up just a few times. What it binds is unknown. This CDR3 has 17 amino acids. With V trimmed by 4 bases and J by 4 bases, 9 bases remained unmatched. Germline assignment: CDR1 SGHRS and CDR2 YFSETQ. This sample also appeared in a second study, on yellow fever vaccine responses in identical twins.

This chain joins TRBV5-1 and TRBJ2-6; 9 bases match TRBD1. The sample consisted of CD4+ T cells sorted from blood. The origin of this receptor is a woman between 18 and 29 years old in good health. Here the CDR3 DNA reads TGCGCCAGCAGCCCCTCCGGGACAGGGACCGGGGCCAACGTCCTGACTTTC. Amino acid sequence: CASSPSGTGTGANVLTF.